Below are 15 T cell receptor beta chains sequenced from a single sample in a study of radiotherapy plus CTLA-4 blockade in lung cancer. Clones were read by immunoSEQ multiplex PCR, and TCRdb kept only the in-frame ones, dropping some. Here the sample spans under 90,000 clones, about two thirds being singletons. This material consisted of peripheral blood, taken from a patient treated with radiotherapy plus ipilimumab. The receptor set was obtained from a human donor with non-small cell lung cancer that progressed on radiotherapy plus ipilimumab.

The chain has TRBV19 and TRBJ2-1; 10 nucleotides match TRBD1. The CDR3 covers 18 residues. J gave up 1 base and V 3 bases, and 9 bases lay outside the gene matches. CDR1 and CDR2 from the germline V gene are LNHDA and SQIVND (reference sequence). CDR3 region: CASSIGIRDRGSYNEQFF. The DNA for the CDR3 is TGTGCCAGTAGTATCGGGATAAGGGACAGGGGATCCTACAATGAGCAGTTCTTC. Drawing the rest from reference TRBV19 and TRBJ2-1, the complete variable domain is DGGITQSPKYLFRKEGQNVTLSCEQNLNHDAMYWYRQDPGQGLRLIYYSQIVNDFQKGDIAEGYSVSREKKESFPLTVTSAQKNPTAFYLCASSIGIRDRGSYNEQFFGPGTRLTVL.

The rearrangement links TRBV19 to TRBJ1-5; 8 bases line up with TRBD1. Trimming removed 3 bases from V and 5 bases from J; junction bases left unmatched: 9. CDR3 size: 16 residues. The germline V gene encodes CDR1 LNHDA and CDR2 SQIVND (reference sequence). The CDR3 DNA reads TGTGCCAGTAGTATTTATCAGGGGGCACTGGATCAGCCCCAGCATTTT. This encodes CASSIYQGALDQPQHF. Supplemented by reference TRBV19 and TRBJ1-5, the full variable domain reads DGGITQSPKYLFRKEGQNVTLSCEQNLNHDAMYWYRQDPGQGLRLIYYSQIVNDFQKGDIAEGYSVSREKKESFPLTVTSAQKNPTAFYLCASSIYQGALDQPQHFGDGTRLSIL.

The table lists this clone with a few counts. The CDR3 coding sequence is TGTGCCAGCAGCTGGGACAACACTGAAGCTTTCTTT. Translation: CASSWDNTEAFF. The gene calls are TRBV5-4 and TRBJ1-1, with D perhaps TRBD1 (5 bases). The CDR3 covers 12 residues. Germline V CDR1 and CDR2: SGHNT, YYREEE (reference sequence). V dropped 3 bases and J dropped 2 bases, with 5 bases sitting between them.

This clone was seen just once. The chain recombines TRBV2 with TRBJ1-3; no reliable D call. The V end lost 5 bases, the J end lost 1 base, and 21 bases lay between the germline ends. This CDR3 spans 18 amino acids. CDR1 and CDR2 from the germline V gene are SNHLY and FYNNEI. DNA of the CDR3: TGTGCCAGCAGTCCCTATCCTCGCGTACAGTTATCTGGAAACACCATATATTTT. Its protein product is CASSPYPRVQLSGNTIYF.

CDR3 sequence: CASSTLADSYNEQFF. In DNA form, the CDR3 reads TGTGCCAGTAGTACACTAGCGGACTCCTACAATGAGCAGTTCTTC. The chain joins TRBV19 to TRBJ2-1; 8 bases agree with TRBD2. Germline CDR1 reads LNHDA; CDR2 reads SQIVND (reference sequence). The CDR3 consists of 15 residues. V shed 4 bases, J shed 0 bases, and the junction held 2 bases outside the gene matches.

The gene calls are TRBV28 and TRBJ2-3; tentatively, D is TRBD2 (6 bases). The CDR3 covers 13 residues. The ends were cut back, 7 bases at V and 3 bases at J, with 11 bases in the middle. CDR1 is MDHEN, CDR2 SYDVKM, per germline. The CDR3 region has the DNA TGTGCCAGCAATAGCGGTGGGACAGATACGCAGTATTTT. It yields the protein CASNSGGTDTQYF.

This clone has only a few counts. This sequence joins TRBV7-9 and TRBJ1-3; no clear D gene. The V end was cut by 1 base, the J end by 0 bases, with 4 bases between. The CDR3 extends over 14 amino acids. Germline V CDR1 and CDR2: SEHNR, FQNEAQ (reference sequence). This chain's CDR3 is CASSLGISGNTIYF. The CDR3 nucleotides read TGTGCCAGCAGCTTAGGGATCTCTGGAAACACCATATATTTT.

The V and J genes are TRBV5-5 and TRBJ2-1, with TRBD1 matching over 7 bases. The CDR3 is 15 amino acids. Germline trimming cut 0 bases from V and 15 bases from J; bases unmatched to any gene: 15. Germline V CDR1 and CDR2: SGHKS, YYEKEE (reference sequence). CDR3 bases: TGTGCCAGCAGCTTGGACAGGGGTGCCCTCGGAGGATGGTTCTTC. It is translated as CASSLDRGALGGWFF.

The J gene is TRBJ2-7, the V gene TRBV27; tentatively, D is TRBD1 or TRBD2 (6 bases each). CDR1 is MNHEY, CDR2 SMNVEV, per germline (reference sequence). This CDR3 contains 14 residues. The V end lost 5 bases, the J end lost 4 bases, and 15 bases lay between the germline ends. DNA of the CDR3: TGTGCCAGCAGTCGGGACATCGGAGGGTACGAGCAGTACTTC. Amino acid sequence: CASSRDIGGYEQYF.

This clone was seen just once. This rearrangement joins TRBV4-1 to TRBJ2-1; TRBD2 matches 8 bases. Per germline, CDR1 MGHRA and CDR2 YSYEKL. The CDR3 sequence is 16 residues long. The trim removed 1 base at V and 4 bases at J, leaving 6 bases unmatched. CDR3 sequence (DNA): TGCGCCAGCAGCCAAGCAGCGGGGGCGGGGTACAATGAGCAGTTCTTC. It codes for CASSQAAGAGYNEQFF.

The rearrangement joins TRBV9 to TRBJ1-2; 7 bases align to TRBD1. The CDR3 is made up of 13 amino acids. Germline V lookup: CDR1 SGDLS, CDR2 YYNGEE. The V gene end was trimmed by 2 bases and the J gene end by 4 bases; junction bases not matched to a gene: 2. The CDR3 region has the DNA TGTGCCAGCAGCGTGACAGGGAGCTATGGCTACACCTTC. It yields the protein CASSVTGSYGYTF.

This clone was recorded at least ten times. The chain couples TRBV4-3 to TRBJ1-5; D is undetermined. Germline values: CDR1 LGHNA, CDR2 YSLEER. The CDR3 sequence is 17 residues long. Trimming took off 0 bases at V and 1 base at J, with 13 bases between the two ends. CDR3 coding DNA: TGCGCCAGCAGCCAAGATGCCCGGGGTGGGAGCAATCAGCCCCAGCATTTT. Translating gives CASSQDARGGSNQPQHF.

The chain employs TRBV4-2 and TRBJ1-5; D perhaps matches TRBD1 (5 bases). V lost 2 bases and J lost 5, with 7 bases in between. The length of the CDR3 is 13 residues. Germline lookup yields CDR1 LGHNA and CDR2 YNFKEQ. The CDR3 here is CASSQMGDQPQHF. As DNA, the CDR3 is TGTGCCAGCAGCCAAATGGGGGATCAGCCCCAGCATTTT.

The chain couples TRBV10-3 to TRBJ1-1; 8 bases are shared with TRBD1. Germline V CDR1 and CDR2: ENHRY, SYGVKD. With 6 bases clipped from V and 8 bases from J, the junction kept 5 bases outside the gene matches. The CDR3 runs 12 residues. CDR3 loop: CAISPGQGEAFF. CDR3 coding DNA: TGTGCCATCAGCCCAGGACAGGGAGAAGCTTTCTTT.

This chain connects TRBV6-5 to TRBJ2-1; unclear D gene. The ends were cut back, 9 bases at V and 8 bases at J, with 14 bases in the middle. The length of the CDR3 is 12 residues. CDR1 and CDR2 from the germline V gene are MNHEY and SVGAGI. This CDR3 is CASAQGPYEQFF. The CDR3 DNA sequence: TGTGCCAGTGCCCAAGGACCGTATGAGCAGTTCTTC.